The text below deals with one T cell receptor beta chain. Its antigen is undetermined. Other nucleotide sequences in the sample specify the same CDR3. This sample was included in a study of CD8+ T cells in alopecia areata. Study observations and caveats: Tofacitinib significantly decreased scalp clonality and expanded CD8+ clones among top 100. Relative to normal scalp, lesional scalp, especially alopecia totalis/universalis, showed higher clonality.

Investigators isolated RNA and reverse transcribed it into cDNA to act as the sequencing template. Repertoires were generated with immunoSEQ multiplex PCR, while TCRdb's copy carries only in-frame clones and drops some. In the table there are 150,000 to 200,000 clones, roughly 70% of which are singletons. Indicated treatment: oral pan-JAK inhibitor, 5-10 mg twice daily. The ends lost 2 bases at V and 1 base at J; junction bases unmatched: 0. The germline V gene has CDR1 ENHRY and CDR2 SYGVKD. The CDR3 covers 14 residues. The sequence was obtained from a human donor with alopecia areata. The sequenced sample was CD4+ T cells sorted from blood, obtained around week 50, from a patient treated with tofacitinib. The rearrangement links TRBV10-3 to TRBJ2-5; 8 nucleotides agree with TRBD2. CDR3 in DNA: TGTGCCATCAGTGAGCGGGGGGGCCAAGAGACCCAGTACTTC. It is translated as CAISERGGQETQYF.